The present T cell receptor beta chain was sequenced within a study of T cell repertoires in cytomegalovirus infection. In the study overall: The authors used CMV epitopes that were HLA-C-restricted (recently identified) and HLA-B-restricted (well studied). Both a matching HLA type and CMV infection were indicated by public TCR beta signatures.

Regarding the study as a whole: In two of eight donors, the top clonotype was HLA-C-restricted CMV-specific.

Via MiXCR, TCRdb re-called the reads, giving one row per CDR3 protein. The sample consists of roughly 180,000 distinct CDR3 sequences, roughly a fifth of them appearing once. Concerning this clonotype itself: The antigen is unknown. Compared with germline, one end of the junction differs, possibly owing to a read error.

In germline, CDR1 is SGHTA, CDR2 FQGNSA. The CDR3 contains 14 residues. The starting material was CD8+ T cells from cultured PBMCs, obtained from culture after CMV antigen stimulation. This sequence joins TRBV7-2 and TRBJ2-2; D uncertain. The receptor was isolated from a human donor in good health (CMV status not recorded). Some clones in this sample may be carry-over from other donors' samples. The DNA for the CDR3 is TGTGTCAGCTATAGGGCCGGGTCCACCGGGGAGCTGTTTTTT. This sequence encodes CVSYRAGSTGELFF.